One sample yielded the 19 T cell receptor beta chains listed below, sequenced in a study of cytomegalovirus exposure and HLA in healthy donors. Clones were read by immunoSEQ multiplex PCR, and TCRdb kept only the in-frame ones, dropping some. The data show roughly 170,000 clones, roughly four fifths seen once. Sequenced input: PBMCs. Source of these receptors: a woman in her late teens or twenties in good health and CMV-seropositive.

This clone was seen only once. The CDR3 reads CSARERRAFF. CDR3 sequence (DNA): TGCAGTGCTAGAGAGCGCCGCGCTTTCTTT. The chain carries TRBV20-1 and TRBJ1-1; D is ambiguous. Germline V gives CDR1 DFQATT, CDR2 SNEGSKA (reference sequence). Trimming removed 0 bases at V and 11 bases at J, with 7 bases between. This CDR3 spans 10 amino acids.

The chain carries TRBV6-1 and TRBJ2-3; weak D call: TRBD1 (7 bases). Germline V CDR1 and CDR2: MNHNS, SASEGT. V was pared by 8 bases and J by 2 bases, with 11 bases between. The CDR3 contains 13 residues. This CDR3 reads CASRGTATDTQYF. CDR3 sequence (DNA): TGTGCCAGCCGCGGGACAGCCACAGATACGCAGTATTTT.

V gene TRBV2 combines with J gene TRBJ1-4; tentatively, D is TRBD1 (5 bases). The CDR3 length is 13 residues. V dropped 4 bases and J dropped 6 bases, with 9 bases sitting between them. Germline V lookup: CDR1 SNHLY, CDR2 FYNNEI. This CDR3 reads CASSVVRDEKLFF. DNA of the CDR3: TGTGCCAGCAGTGTAGTCAGGGATGAAAAACTGTTTTTT.

This clone was seen only a few times. The chain uses TRBV7-8 and TRBJ1-5, with a possible D match to TRBD1 (5 bases). V was shortened by 5 bases and J by 6 bases, with 14 bases between the two germline ends. The CDR3 is 14 residues long. Per germline, CDR1 SGHVS and CDR2 FQNEAQ. The CDR3, as DNA: TGTGCCAGCAGCCCCCTGCGGGGGAGTCAGCCCCAGCATTTT. It codes for CASSPLRGSQPQHF.

The rearrangement joins TRBV6-6 to TRBJ2-1; 10 positions match TRBD1. This CDR3 is 14 amino acids long. With V trimmed by 3 bases and J by 7 bases, 3 bases remained unmatched. CDR1 MNHNY and CDR2 SVGAGI come from the germline V gene (reference sequence). The CDR3 loop reads CASSYGTGVNEQFF. The CDR3 region has the DNA TGTGCCAGCAGTTATGGGACAGGGGTGAATGAGCAGTTCTTC.

The chain recombines TRBV7-9 with TRBJ1-2; tentatively, D is TRBD1 (6 bases). V shed 3 bases and J shed 8 bases, with 19 bases lying between them. The CDR3 has 15 residues. Looked up from germline, CDR1 is SEHNR and CDR2 is FQNEAQ (reference sequence). The CDR3: CASSFEGHATGGYTF. DNA for the CDR3: TGTGCCAGCAGCTTTGAGGGACACGCGACGGGGGGCTACACCTTC.

The J gene is TRBJ1-1, the V gene TRBV6-5; 10 bases align to TRBD1. V lost 6 bases, J lost 1 base, and 2 bases stayed unmatched. The CDR3 is made up of 14 amino acids. The germline CDR1 and CDR2 sequences are MNHEY and SVGAGI. The CDR3 DNA follows: TGTGCCAGCAGAGGGACAGGGGCGAACACTGAAGCTTTCTTT. This sequence encodes CASRGTGANTEAFF.

The V call is TRBV6-6, the J call TRBJ1-4, with TRBD1 matching 7 bases. With 0 bases clipped from V and 5 bases from J, the junction kept 3 bases outside the gene matches. CDR1 and CDR2 (germline): MNHNY, SVGAGI (reference sequence). The length of the CDR3 is 15 residues. CDR3 region: CASSYSGQWNEKLFF. DNA of the CDR3: TGTGCCAGCAGTTACTCGGGACAGTGGAATGAAAAACTGTTTTTT.

The V call is TRBV15, the J call TRBJ2-1; weak D call: TRBD2 (6 bases). Trimming removed 3 bases at V and 6 bases at J, with 18 bases between. CDR3 size: 16 residues. Germline V gives CDR1 LNHNV, CDR2 YYDKDF (reference sequence). The CDR3 here is CATSRGKTRNGNEQFF. The CDR3 DNA reads TGTGCCACCAGCAGGGGGAAGACTAGAAACGGCAATGAGCAGTTCTTC.

There are a few counts of this clone. The CDR3 coding sequence is TGTGCCACCAGCAGTCGATTAGGGGGCGGAAGTGAAAAACTGTTTTTT. Residues: CATSSRLGGGSEKLFF. The gene calls are TRBV15 and TRBJ1-4, with 7 bases lining up with TRBD1. J was trimmed by 7 bases and V by 3 bases; bases with no gene match: 11. The CDR3 extends over 16 amino acids. From germline, CDR1 is LNHNV and CDR2 YYDKDF (reference sequence). The whole variable domain, remainder taken from reference TRBV15 and TRBJ1-4, is DAMVIQNPRYQVTQFGKPVTLSCSQTLNHNVMYWYQQKSSQAPKLLFHYYDKDFNNEADTPDNFQSRRPNTSFCFLDIRSPGLGDTAMYLCATSSRLGGGSEKLFFGSGTQLSVL.

The V gene is TRBV6-6, the J gene TRBJ1-2; no clear D. Trimming left V 4 bases short and J 1 base short, with 4 bases between. CDR3 size: 12 residues. CDR1 and CDR2 (germline): MNHNY, SVGAGI (reference sequence). The CDR3 region is CASSSVNYGYTF. The DNA of the CDR3 is TGTGCCAGCAGTTCAGTTAACTATGGCTACACCTTC.

This chain uses TRBV7-2 with TRBJ2-3; TRBD1 aligns across 8 bases. Germline V gene lookup returns CDR1 SGHTA and CDR2 FQGNSA. The CDR3 consists of 14 residues. Unmatched junction bases numbered 5, after V lost 5 bases and J lost 4 bases. Here the CDR3 reads CASSQRTGPDTQYF. The CDR3 region has the DNA TGTGCCAGCAGCCAACGGACAGGGCCAGATACGCAGTATTTT.

The chain joins TRBV7-3 to TRBJ2-1; TRBD2 aligns across 9 bases. Germline lookup yields CDR1 SGHTA and CDR2 FQGTGA. Trimming cost V 4 bases and J 6 bases; bases outside gene matches: 7. The length of the CDR3 is 15 residues. CDR3 sequence (DNA): TGTGCCAGCAGCTCCCGCGCGACTAGCGGCAATGAGCAGTTCTTC. It codes for CASSSRATSGNEQFF. The full variable domain, completed using reference TRBV7-3 and TRBJ2-1, is GAGVSQTPSNKVTEKGKYVELRCDPISGHTALYWYRQSLGQGPEFLIYFQGTGAADDSGLPNDRFFAVRPEGSVSTLKIQRTERGDSAVYLCASSSRATSGNEQFFGPGTRLTVL.

CDR3 sequence: CASSLMGLSTYNEQFF. In DNA, the CDR3 is TGTGCCAGCAGCTTAATGGGACTCTCCACCTACAATGAGCAGTTCTTC. J is TRBJ2-1 and V is TRBV7-3; D is possibly TRBD2 (6 bases). The CDR3 loop spans 16 amino acids. V lost 1 base to trimming and J lost 2 bases, with 12 bases between them. CDR1 and CDR2 from the germline V gene are SGHTA and FQGTGA.

The V and J genes are TRBV10-3 and TRBJ2-3; 7 bases map to TRBD1. V gave up 6 bases and J gave up 1 base; unmatched junction bases: 4. Germline CDR1 and CDR2: ENHRY and SYGVKD. The CDR3 contains 14 residues. The CDR3 spells CAISRDRRTDTQYF. The CDR3 nucleotides read TGTGCCATCAGCCGGGACAGACGCACAGATACGCAGTATTTT.

The CDR3 DNA reads as TGTGCCAGCAGCAGGACAGGGGGGGCCGGGGAGCTGTTTTTT. This codes for CASSRTGGAGELFF. V usage is TRBV7-8 and J usage is TRBJ2-2; 10 positions agree with TRBD1. This CDR3 has 14 residues. Per the germline V gene, CDR1 is SGHVS and CDR2 is FQNEAQ. V was pared by 5 bases and J by 6 bases, with 3 bases of the junction left unmatched.

This clone showed up just once. The rearrangement links TRBV29-1 to TRBJ2-7; TRBD1 agrees at 8 bases. The germline V gene encodes CDR1 SQVTM and CDR2 ANQGSEA. J was trimmed by 4 bases and V by 5 bases; bases with no gene match: 7. The CDR3 runs to 13 residues. The CDR3 coding sequence is TGCAGCGTTACACCAGGGGGCGCATACGAGCAGTACTTC. It codes for CSVTPGGAYEQYF.

The chain is built from TRBV29-1 and TRBJ2-7; D possibly corresponds to TRBD1 (6 bases). Between the trimmed V and J ends, which lost 8 bases and 4 bases, there was a span of 18 bases. CDR1 is SQVTM, CDR2 ANQGSEA, per germline. The CDR3 loop spans 13 amino acids. CDR3 sequence reads: CSSPHRVDYEQYF. CDR3 bases: TGCAGCTCACCCCACAGGGTCGATTACGAGCAGTACTTC.

V and J are TRBV18 and TRBJ1-5; the D is unclear. The V gene lost 4 bases and the J gene lost 3 bases, with 13 bases spanning the gap. Germline V lookup: CDR1 KGHSH, CDR2 LQKENI. The length of the CDR3 is 15 residues. The CDR3 protein is CASSLTPQINQPQHF. DNA for the CDR3: TGTGCCAGCTCACTTACACCGCAGATCAATCAGCCCCAGCATTTT.